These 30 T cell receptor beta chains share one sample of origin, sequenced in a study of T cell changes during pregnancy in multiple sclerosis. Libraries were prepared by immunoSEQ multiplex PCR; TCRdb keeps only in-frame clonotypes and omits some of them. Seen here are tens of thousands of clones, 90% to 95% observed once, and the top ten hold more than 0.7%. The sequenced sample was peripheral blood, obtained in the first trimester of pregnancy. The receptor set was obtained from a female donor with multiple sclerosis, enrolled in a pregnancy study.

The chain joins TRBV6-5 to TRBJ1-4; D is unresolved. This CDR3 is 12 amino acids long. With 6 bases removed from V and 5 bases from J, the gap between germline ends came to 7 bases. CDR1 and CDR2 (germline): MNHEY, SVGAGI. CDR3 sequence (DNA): TGTGCCAGCAGGTCGTTGAATGAAAAACTGTTTTTT. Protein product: CASRSLNEKLFF.

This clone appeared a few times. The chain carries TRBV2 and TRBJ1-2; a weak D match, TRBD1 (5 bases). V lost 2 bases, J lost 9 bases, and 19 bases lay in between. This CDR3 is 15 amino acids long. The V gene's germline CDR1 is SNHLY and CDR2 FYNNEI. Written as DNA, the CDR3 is TGTGCCAGCAGTGAAACCAGGGAAATCGTTAGGAGCTACACCTTC. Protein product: CASSETREIVRSYTF.

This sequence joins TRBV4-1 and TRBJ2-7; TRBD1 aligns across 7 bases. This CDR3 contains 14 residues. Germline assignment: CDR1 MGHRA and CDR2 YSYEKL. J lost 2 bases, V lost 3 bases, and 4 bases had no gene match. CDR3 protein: CASSQGDRTYEQYF. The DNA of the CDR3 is TGCGCCAGCAGCCAGGGGGACAGAACCTACGAGCAGTACTTC.

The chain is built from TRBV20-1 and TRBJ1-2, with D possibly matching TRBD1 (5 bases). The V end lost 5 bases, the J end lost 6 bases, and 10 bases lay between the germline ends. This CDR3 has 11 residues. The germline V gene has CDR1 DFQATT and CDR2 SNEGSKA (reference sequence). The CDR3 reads CSASDINGYTF. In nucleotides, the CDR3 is TGCAGTGCTTCGGACATAAATGGCTACACCTTC.

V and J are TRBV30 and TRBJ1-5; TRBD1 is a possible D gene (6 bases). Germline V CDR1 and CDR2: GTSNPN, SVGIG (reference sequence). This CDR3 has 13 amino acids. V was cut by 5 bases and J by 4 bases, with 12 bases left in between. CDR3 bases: TGTGCCTGGTCAGGGGCCGAAAATCAGCCCCAGCATTTT. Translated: CAWSGAENQPQHF.

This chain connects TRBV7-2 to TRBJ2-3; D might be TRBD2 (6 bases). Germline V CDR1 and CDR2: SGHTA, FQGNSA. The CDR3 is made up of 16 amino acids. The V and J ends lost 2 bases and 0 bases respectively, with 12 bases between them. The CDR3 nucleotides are TGTGCCAGCAGCTTACATACCGGGACTAGCACAGATACGCAGTATTTT. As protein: CASSLHTGTSTDTQYF.

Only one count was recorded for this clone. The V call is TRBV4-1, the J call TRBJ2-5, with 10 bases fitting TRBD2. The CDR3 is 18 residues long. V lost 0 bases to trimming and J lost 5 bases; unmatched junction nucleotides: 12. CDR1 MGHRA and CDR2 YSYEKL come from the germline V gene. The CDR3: CASSQESIAGGRGETQYF. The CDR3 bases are TGCGCCAGCAGCCAAGAGTCCATAGCGGGGGGCCGGGGGGAGACCCAGTACTTC.

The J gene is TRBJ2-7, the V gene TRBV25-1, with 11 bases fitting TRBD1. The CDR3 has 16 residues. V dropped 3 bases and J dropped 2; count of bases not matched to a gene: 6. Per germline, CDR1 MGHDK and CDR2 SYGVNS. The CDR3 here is CASSDPRDRGTYEQYF. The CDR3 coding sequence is TGTGCCAGCAGTGATCCCCGGGACAGGGGGACCTACGAGCAGTACTTC.

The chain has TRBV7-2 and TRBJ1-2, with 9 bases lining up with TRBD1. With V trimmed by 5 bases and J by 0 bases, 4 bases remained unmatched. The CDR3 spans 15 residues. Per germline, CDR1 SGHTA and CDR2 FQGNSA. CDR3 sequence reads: CASSRDRVPNYGYTF. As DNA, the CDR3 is TGTGCCAGCAGCCGGGACAGGGTCCCTAACTATGGCTACACCTTC.

CDR3 region: CASSPNRGAGADTQYF. The DNA of the CDR3 is TGTGCCAGCTCACCTAATAGGGGCGCGGGAGCCGATACGCAGTATTTT. The chain recombines TRBV18 with TRBJ2-3, with 7 bases matching TRBD2. Unmatched junction bases numbered 12, after V lost 3 bases and J lost 6 bases. Germline assignment: CDR1 KGHSH and CDR2 LQKENI. The CDR3 is made up of 16 amino acids.

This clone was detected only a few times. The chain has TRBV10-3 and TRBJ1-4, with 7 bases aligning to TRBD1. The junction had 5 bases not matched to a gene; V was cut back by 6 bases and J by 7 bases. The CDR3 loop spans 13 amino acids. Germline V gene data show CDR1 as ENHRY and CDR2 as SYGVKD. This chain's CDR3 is CAIRGGPGEKLFF. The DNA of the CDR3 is TGTGCCATCAGAGGGGGCCCAGGTGAAAAACTGTTTTTT.

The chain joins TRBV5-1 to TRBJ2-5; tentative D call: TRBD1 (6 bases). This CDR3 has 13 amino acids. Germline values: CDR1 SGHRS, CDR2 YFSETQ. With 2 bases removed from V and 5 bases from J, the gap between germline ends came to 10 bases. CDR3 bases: TGCGCCAGCAGCTTCGGACAGCCGGAGACCCAGTACTTC. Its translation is CASSFGQPETQYF.

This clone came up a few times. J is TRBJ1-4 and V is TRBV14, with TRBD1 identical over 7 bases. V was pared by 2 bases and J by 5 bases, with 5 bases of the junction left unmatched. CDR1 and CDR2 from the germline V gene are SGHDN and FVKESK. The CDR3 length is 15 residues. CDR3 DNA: TGTGCCAGCAGCCAAAACAGGGGTTCCAATGAAAAACTGTTTTTT. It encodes CASSQNRGSNEKLFF.

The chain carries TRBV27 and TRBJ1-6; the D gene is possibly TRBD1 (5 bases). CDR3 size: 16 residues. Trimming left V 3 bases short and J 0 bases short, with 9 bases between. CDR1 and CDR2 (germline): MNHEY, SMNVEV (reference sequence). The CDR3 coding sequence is TGTGCCAGCAGTTTCTACAGGAGCTCCTATAATTCACCCCTCCACTTT. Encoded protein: CASSFYRSSYNSPLHF.

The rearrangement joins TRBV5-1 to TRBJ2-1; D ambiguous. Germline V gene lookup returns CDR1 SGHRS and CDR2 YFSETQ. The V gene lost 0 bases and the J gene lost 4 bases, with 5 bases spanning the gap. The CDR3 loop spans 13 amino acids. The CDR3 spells CASSLDRYNEQFF. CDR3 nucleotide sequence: TGCGCCAGCAGCTTGGACAGATACAATGAGCAGTTCTTC.

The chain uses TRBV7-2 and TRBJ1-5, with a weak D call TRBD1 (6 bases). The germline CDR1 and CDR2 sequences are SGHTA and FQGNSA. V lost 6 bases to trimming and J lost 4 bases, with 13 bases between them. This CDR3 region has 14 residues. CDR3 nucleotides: TGTGCCAGCAGTAGCAATACAGGGAATCAGCCCCAGCATTTT. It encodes CASSSNTGNQPQHF.

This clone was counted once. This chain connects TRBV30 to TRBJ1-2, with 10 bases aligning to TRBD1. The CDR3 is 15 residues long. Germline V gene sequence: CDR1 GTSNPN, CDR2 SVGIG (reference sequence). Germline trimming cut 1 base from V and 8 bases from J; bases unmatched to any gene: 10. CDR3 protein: CAWSGRDRGRRGYTF. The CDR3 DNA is TGTGCCTGGAGTGGGAGGGACAGGGGAAGGCGAGGCTACACCTTC.

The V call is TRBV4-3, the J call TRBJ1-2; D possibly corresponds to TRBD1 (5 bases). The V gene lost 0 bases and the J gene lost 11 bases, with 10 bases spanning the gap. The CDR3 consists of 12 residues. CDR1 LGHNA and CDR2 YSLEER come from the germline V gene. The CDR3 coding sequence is TGCGCCAGCAGCCAAGATTCAGGGCGGTACACCTTC. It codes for CASSQDSGRYTF.

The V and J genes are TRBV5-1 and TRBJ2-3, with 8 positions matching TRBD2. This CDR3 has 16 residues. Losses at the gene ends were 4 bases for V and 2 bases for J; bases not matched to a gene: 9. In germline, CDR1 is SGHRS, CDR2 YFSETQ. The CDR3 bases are TGCGCCAGCAGCGGCTTGCGGGGGGTCTCCACAGATACGCAGTATTTT. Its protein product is CASSGLRGVSTDTQYF.

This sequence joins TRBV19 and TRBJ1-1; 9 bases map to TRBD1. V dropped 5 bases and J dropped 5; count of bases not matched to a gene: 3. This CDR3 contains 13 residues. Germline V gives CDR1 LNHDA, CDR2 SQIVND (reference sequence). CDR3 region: CASSGGQGTEAFF. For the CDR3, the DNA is TGTGCCAGTAGTGGAGGACAGGGGACTGAAGCTTTCTTT.

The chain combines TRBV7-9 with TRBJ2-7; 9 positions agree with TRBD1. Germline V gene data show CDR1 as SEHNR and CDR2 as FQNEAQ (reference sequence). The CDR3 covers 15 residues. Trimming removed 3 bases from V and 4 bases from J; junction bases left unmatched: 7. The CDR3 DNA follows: TGTGCCAGCAGCTTGGGGGACAGGGCATCTTACGAGCAGTACTTC. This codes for CASSLGDRASYEQYF.

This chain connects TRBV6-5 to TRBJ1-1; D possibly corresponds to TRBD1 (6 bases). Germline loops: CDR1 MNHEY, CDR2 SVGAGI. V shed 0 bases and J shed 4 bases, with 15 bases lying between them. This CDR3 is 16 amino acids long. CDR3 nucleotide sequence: TGTGCCAGCAGTTACTCCCCCCTGGTAGGGGGCACTGAAGCTTTCTTT. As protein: CASSYSPLVGGTEAFF.

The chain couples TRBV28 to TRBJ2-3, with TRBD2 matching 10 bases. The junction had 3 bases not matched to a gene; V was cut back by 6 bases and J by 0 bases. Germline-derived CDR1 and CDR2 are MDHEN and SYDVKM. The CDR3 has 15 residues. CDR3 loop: CASSRLAGSTDTQYF. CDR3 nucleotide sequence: TGTGCCAGCAGCCGACTAGCGGGTAGCACAGATACGCAGTATTTT.

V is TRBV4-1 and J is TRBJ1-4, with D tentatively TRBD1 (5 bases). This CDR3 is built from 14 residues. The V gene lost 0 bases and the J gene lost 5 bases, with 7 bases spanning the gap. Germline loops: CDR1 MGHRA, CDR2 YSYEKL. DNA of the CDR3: TGCGCCAGCAGCCAAGAGACAGACAATGAAAAACTGTTTTTT. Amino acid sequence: CASSQETDNEKLFF.

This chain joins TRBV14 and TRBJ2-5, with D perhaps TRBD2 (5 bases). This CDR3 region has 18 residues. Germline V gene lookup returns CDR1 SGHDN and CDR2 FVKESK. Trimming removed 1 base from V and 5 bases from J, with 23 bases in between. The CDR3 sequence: CASSQVHRPPGSRETQYF. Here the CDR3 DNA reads TGTGCCAGCAGCCAAGTACACCGACCCCCGGGGTCTCGGGAGACCCAGTACTTC.

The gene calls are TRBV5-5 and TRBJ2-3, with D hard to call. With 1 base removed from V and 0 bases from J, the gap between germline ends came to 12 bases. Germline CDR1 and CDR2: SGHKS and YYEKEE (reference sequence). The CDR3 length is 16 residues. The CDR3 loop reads CASSLFQSSSTDTQYF. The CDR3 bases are TGTGCCAGCAGCTTGTTTCAGTCTAGTAGCACAGATACGCAGTATTTT.

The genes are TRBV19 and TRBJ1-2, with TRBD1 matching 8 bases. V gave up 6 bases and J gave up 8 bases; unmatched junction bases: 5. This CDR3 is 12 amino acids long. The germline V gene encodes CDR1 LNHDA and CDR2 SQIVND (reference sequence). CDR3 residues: CASRDRAYGYTF. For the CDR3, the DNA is TGTGCCAGTAGGGACAGGGCATACGGCTACACCTTC. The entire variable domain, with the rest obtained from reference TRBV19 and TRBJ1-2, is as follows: DGGITQSPKYLFRKEGQNVTLSCEQNLNHDAMYWYRQDPGQGLRLIYYSQIVNDFQKGDIAEGYSVSREKKESFPLTVTSAQKNPTAFYLCASRDRAYGYTFGSGTRLTVV.

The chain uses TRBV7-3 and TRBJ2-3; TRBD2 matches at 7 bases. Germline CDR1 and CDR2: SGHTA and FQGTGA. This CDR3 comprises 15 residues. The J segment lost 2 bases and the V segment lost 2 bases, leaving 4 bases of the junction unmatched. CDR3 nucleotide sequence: TGTGCCAGCAGCTTAGGAGCGGGGTACACAGATACGCAGTATTTT. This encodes CASSLGAGYTDTQYF.

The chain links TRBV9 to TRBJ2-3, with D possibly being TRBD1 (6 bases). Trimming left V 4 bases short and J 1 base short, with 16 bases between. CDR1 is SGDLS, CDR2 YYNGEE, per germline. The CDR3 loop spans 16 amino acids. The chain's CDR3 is CASSTRQVLRTDTQYF. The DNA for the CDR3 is TGTGCCAGCAGCACCCGACAGGTCTTGCGCACAGATACGCAGTATTTT.

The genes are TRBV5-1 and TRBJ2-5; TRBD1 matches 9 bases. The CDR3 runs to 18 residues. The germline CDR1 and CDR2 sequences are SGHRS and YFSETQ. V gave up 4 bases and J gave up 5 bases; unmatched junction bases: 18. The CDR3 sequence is CASSPTDRGGSGWETQYF. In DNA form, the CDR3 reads TGCGCCAGCAGCCCCACCGACAGGGGGGGTTCAGGGTGGGAGACCCAGTACTTC.